This T cell receptor beta chain was identified during a study of blood T cell repertoires in COVID-19. Original processing methods: It was from reference gene primer amplification that nucleated cell counts were estimated. Using immunoSEQ multiplex PCR, the repertoire was profiled, and TCRdb retains in-frame clones only, with some absent. That table gives V, J and clone size, and the DNA gave D and trimming. The repertoire holds some 450,000 clones, with approximately 89% as singletons. Germline CDR1 reads SGHTA; CDR2 reads FQGNSA. The CDR3 has 16 residues. V was shortened by 3 bases and J by 7 bases, with 19 bases between the two germline ends.

This TCR was recovered from a woman between 45 and 60 years old with COVID-19, enrolled during active disease. The rearrangement joins TRBV7-2 to TRBJ1-5; unclear D gene. The sample comprised peripheral blood. CDR3 residues: CASSFLAGEAGQPQHF. The CDR3 bases are TGTGCCAGCAGCTTTCTTGCCGGGGAAGCGGGACAGCCCCAGCATTTT.